This TCR beta chain stems from a study of shared clonotypes between healthy human individuals. The CDR3 contains 15 residues. Germline CDR1 is SNHLY and CDR2 is FYNNEI. Unmatched junction bases numbered 7, after V lost 7 bases and J lost 4 bases. TCRdb's table, derived via immunoSEQ multiplex PCR, lists solely in-frame clones and lacks some. The table includes roughly 2,500,000 clones, roughly 93% detected once. The genes are TRBV2 and TRBJ2-2; TRBD1 matches at 9 bases. The source is a man between 18 and 29 years old in good health. Some clones in this sample may be carry-over from other donors' samples. Sequencing was carried out using naive CD4+ T cells from PBMCs. The subset is: CD45RA+ positively selected. The CDR3 DNA reads as TGTGCCAGCACCGACGTACAGGGGGCCACCGGGGAGCTGTTTTTT. It codes for CASTDVQGATGELFF. The entire variable domain, with the rest obtained from reference TRBV2 and TRBJ2-2, is as follows: EPEVTQTPSHQVTQMGQEVILRCVPISNHLYFYWYRQILGQKVEFLVSFYNNEISEKSEIFDDQFSVERPDGSNFTLKIRSTKLEDSAMYFCASTDVQGATGELFFGEGSRLTVL.